These 21 T cell receptor beta chains came from one sample sequenced in a study of T cells in Graves' hyperthyroidism and ophthalmopathy. Template material for amplifying TCR beta CDR3 regions consisted of RNA transcripts. The HTBI set primed first-round TCR CDR3 RT-PCR. In TCRdb, the multiplex PCR reads were re-called with MiXCR into one record per CDR3 protein. The sample has a few hundred thousand distinct CDR3 sequences; approximately 15% are singletons. Sequences were obtained from blood. The origin of the receptors is a woman aged 40 to 49 with Graves' ophthalmopathy.

This clonotype came up many times. The chain has TRBV28 and TRBJ2-7, with a weak D call TRBD2 (6 bases). In germline, CDR1 is MDHEN, CDR2 SYDVKM. CDR3 length: 14 amino acids. The ends were cut back, 10 bases at V and 4 bases at J, with 20 bases in the middle. CDR3 protein: CATRGPGGIYEQYF. Written as DNA, the CDR3 is TGTGCCACCCGGGGACCGGGCGGGATTTACGAGCAGTACTTC.

This clonotype was detected a few times. The rearrangement links TRBV29-1 to TRBJ2-7, with TRBD1 matching over 9 bases. This CDR3 has 15 amino acids. Per the germline V gene, CDR1 is SQVTM and CDR2 is ANQGSEA. After removal of 2 bases from V and 2 bases from J, the junction contained 7 bases not matched to a gene. The CDR3 loop reads CSVETGGILPYEQYF. Here the CDR3 DNA reads TGCAGCGTTGAAACAGGGGGCATCTTACCCTACGAGCAGTACTTC.

This clonotype occurred many times. The chain carries TRBV28 and TRBJ2-3; D gene ambiguous. Per the germline V gene, CDR1 is MDHEN and CDR2 is SYDVKM. V lost 2 bases to trimming and J lost 4 bases, with 13 bases between them. The CDR3 sequence is 15 residues long. The CDR3 here is CASSLIVSSSDTQYF. The CDR3 region has the DNA TGTGCCAGCAGTTTAATAGTATCAAGCTCAGATACGCAGTATTTT.

CDR3 DNA sequence: TGTGCCAGCAGAATCGGAGGGAATCGGATTGAGCAGTTCTTC. Encoded protein: CASRIGGNRIEQFF. The V call is TRBV28, the J call TRBJ2-1; weak D call: TRBD2 (6 bases). The V gene's germline CDR1 is MDHEN and CDR2 SYDVKM. The CDR3 contains 14 residues. V was shortened by 6 bases and J by 9 bases, with 18 bases between the two germline ends.

This clonotype was recorded many times. The chain employs TRBV11-1 and TRBJ2-7, with 8 bases identical to TRBD1. Germline V lookup: CDR1 SGHAT, CDR2 FQDESV (reference sequence). The CDR3 is 14 amino acids. J was trimmed by 1 base and V by 4 bases; bases with no gene match: 3. CDR3 in amino acids: CASSSRQGSYEQYF. The DNA for the CDR3 is TGTGCCAGCAGCTCCCGACAGGGGTCCTACGAGCAGTACTTC. Supplemented by reference TRBV11-1 and TRBJ2-7, the full variable domain reads EAEVAQSPRYKITEKSQAVAFWCDPISGHATLYWYRQILGQGPELLVQFQDESVVDDSQLPKDRFSAERLKGVDSTLKIQPAELGDSAMYLCASSSRQGSYEQYFGPGTRLTVT.

This clonotype was seen at least ten times. This chain joins TRBV20-1 and TRBJ2-1; 7 nucleotides line up with TRBD2. The CDR3 spans 13 residues. The J segment lost 7 bases and the V segment lost 7 bases, leaving 10 bases of the junction unmatched. Per germline, CDR1 DFQATT and CDR2 SNEGSKA (reference sequence). CDR3 region: CSGYGGGRNEQFF. As DNA, the CDR3 is TGCAGTGGGTACGGCGGGGGTAGGAATGAGCAGTTCTTC.

This clonotype was seen a handful of times. The chain recombines TRBV20-1 with TRBJ2-7; D unresolved. The V gene's germline CDR1 is DFQATT and CDR2 SNEGSKA (reference sequence). The CDR3 sequence is 13 residues long. V was trimmed by 1 base and J by 3 bases, leaving 10 bases between them. Here the CDR3 DNA reads TGCAGTGCTAGAGGGAACCAGCGCTACGAGCAGTACTTC. It is translated as CSARGNQRYEQYF.

This clonotype was counted at least ten times. The chain has TRBV6-1 and TRBJ1-2; TRBD1 agrees at 8 bases. The germline V gene encodes CDR1 MNHNS and CDR2 SASEGT. The CDR3 is 17 amino acids. Losses at the gene ends were 10 bases for V and 0 bases for J; bases not matched to a gene: 16. The CDR3 coding sequence is TGTGCCACCCCAGGTCGACAGGGGAGGGCGGCTAACTATGGCTACACCTTC. Encoded protein: CATPGRQGRAANYGYTF.

This rearrangement joins TRBV7-3 to TRBJ2-1, with 11 bases fitting TRBD2. This CDR3 spans 15 amino acids. Looked up from germline, CDR1 is SGHTA and CDR2 is FQGTGA. V trimming: 5 bases; J trimming: 6 bases; junction bases outside the gene matches: 6. The CDR3 protein is CASSPTSGIGNEQFF. DNA for the CDR3: TGTGCCAGCAGCCCGACTAGCGGGATCGGCAATGAGCAGTTCTTC.

This clonotype has at least ten counts. The rearrangement uses TRBV7-9 and TRBJ2-7; 8 bases map to TRBD2. This CDR3 has 14 amino acids. The germline CDR1 and CDR2 sequences are SEHNR and FQNEAQ (reference sequence). The V and J ends lost 5 bases and 4 bases, in that order; junction bases with no gene match: 7. The chain's CDR3 is CASSPVRGVYEQYF. CDR3 nucleotide sequence: TGTGCCAGCAGCCCTGTGCGGGGGGTGTACGAGCAGTACTTC.

The V gene is TRBV29-1, the J gene TRBJ1-3, with D perhaps TRBD1 (6 bases). V lost 0 bases and J 4 bases, leaving 13 bases between the germline ends. Germline CDR1 SQVTM, CDR2 ANQGSEA. This CDR3 comprises 15 residues. This CDR3 reads CSVEDLGAWGNTIYF. CDR3 sequence (DNA): TGCAGCGTTGAAGATCTGGGGGCGTGGGGAAACACCATATATTTT.

This clonotype was recorded many times. The chain has TRBV20-1 and TRBJ1-1, with D uncertain. CDR1 DFQATT and CDR2 SNEGSKA come from the germline V gene (reference sequence). There are 14 residues in the CDR3. Trimming took 0 bases from V and 0 from J, leaving 8 bases between them. In DNA form, the CDR3 reads TGCAGTGCTAGAGAAATTGCTATGAACACTGAAGCTTTCTTT. It encodes CSAREIAMNTEAFF.

This clonotype was counted at least ten times. V usage is TRBV5-1 and J usage is TRBJ1-1; D is perhaps TRBD1 (5 bases). The V gene's germline CDR1 is SGHRS and CDR2 YFSETQ. Trimming took off 4 bases at V and 3 bases at J, with 10 bases between the two ends. The CDR3 spans 13 residues. CDR3 DNA sequence: TGCGCCAGCAGCGGATCCAGGGACACTGAAGCTTTCTTT. Amino acids: CASSGSRDTEAFF.

This clonotype was found a few times. CDR3 in DNA: TGCGCCAGCAGCTTTTCCGGGACAGGGGGGTCAGATACGCAGTATTTT. This translates into CASSFSGTGGSDTQYF. The V and J genes are TRBV5-1 and TRBJ2-3, with 11 bases aligning to TRBD1. The ends lost 2 bases at V and 4 bases at J; junction bases unmatched: 6. This CDR3 region has 16 residues. From germline, CDR1 is SGHRS and CDR2 YFSETQ.

This clonotype was counted many times. The rearrangement links TRBV27 to TRBJ2-7, with TRBD2 identical over 8 bases. V shed 5 bases, J shed 3 bases, and the junction held 21 bases outside the gene matches. CDR3 length: 19 amino acids. Germline-derived CDR1 and CDR2 are MNHEY and SMNVEV (reference sequence). CDR3: CASSLMWRGLVAGNYEQYF. The CDR3 nucleotides read TGTGCCAGCAGTCTTATGTGGCGCGGGTTGGTAGCGGGAAACTACGAGCAGTACTTC.

Ten or more counts support this clonotype. The chain is built from TRBV7-3 and TRBJ2-3; 9 bases align to TRBD2. Germline V gene data show CDR1 as SGHTA and CDR2 as FQGTGA. The CDR3 is 16 amino acids. The trim removed 0 bases at V and 1 base at J, leaving 2 bases unmatched. CDR3: CASSLTAGGGTDTQYF. CDR3 in DNA: TGTGCCAGCAGCTTAACGGCGGGGGGGGGCACAGATACGCAGTATTTT.

This clonotype was counted at least ten times. CDR3 sequence (DNA): TGTGCCAGCAGTTTAGCGGGACAGGGCCTCTACGAGCAGTACTTC. As protein: CASSLAGQGLYEQYF. The chain recombines TRBV27 with TRBJ2-7; TRBD1 aligns across 9 bases. This CDR3 region has 15 residues. CDR1 and CDR2 (germline): MNHEY, SMNVEV (reference sequence). V lost 2 bases, J lost 3 bases, and 5 bases stayed unmatched.

This clonotype occurred many times. V is TRBV5-8 and J is TRBJ2-7; D could derive from TRBD1 or TRBD2 (5 bases each). The CDR3 length is 13 residues. Between the trimmed V and J ends, which lost 6 bases and 3 bases, there was a span of 13 bases. Germline V gives CDR1 SGHTS, CDR2 YDEGEE. The DNA of the CDR3 is TGTGCCAGCAACCGGGACGGATACTACGAGCAGTACTTC. Amino acid sequence: CASNRDGYYEQYF.

By sample fraction, this clonotype is medium-sized. V and J are TRBV7-2 and TRBJ2-1; TRBD1 might be the D (6 bases). The CDR3 runs 13 residues. Germline CDR1 and CDR2: SGHTA and FQGNSA. Deletions cut 4 bases from V and 6 bases from J, with 10 bases between. The CDR3 nucleotides read TGTGCCAGCAGCTCAGCGACAGGCAATGAGCAGTTCTTC. Protein product: CASSSATGNEQFF.

This chain links TRBV20-1 with TRBJ2-4, with TRBD1 matching 7 bases. V dropped 4 bases and J dropped 2; count of bases not matched to a gene: 8. Per germline, CDR1 DFQATT and CDR2 SNEGSKA (reference sequence). CDR3 length equals 15 residues. CDR3 region: CSATKTGDTKNIQYF. Here the CDR3 DNA reads TGCAGTGCTACGAAAACAGGGGATACCAAAAACATTCAGTACTTC.

The chain carries TRBV12-3 or TRBV12-4 and TRBJ2-5; the D call may be TRBD1 or TRBD2 (5 bases each). The CDR3 sequence is 12 residues long. Trimming stripped 10 bases from V and 5 bases from J, with 14 bases between. The CDR3 DNA follows: TGTGCCACCGGACGGGGCCGGGAGACCCAGTACTTC. Translating it yields CATGRGRETQYF.